The 16 T cell receptor beta chains listed next were all sequenced from one sample in a study of blood T cell repertoires in COVID-19. Here immunoSEQ multiplex PCR was the method, and the copy in TCRdb shows in-frame clones only, minus some. This table holds about 150,000 clones, roughly 85% found once. Sequenced input: peripheral blood. These receptors came from a man aged 65-85 years with acute or convalescent COVID-19.

The rearrangement links TRBV30 to TRBJ2-1; TRBD2 agrees at 8 bases. The junction had 8 bases not matched to a gene; V was cut back by 2 bases and J by 5 bases. CDR1 GTSNPN and CDR2 SVGIG come from the germline V gene (reference sequence). CDR3 size: 15 residues. The CDR3 reads CAWSSPSGPHNEQFF. The CDR3 coding sequence is TGTGCCTGGAGTTCCCCTAGCGGGCCCCACAATGAGCAGTTCTTC. Full variable domain (outside the CDR3, taken from reference TRBV30 and TRBJ2-1): SQTIHQWPATLVQPVGSPLSLECTVEGTSNPNLYWYRQAAGRGLQLLFYSVGIGQISSEVPQNLSASRPQDRQFILSSKKLLLSDSGFYLCAWSSPSGPHNEQFFGPGTRLTVL.

The table lists this clone with a count of one. The rearrangement uses TRBV24-1 and TRBJ2-1; 10 bases fit TRBD2. The trim removed 3 bases at V and 6 bases at J, leaving 10 bases unmatched. The CDR3 covers 17 residues. The germline V gene has CDR1 KGHDR and CDR2 SFDVKD. CDR3 amino acids: CATSDPLLAGVANEQFF. As DNA, the CDR3 is TGTGCCACCAGTGATCCTCTCCTAGCGGGAGTGGCCAATGAGCAGTTCTTC.

This clone occurred once. The chain uses TRBV6-1 and TRBJ1-5, with a possible D match to TRBD1 (6 bases). V gave up 4 bases and J gave up 0 bases, with 13 bases separating them. The CDR3 runs 16 residues. Germline-derived CDR1 and CDR2 are MNHNS and SASEGT. CDR3 sequence (DNA): TGTGCCAGCAGTGCCTTGACAGGTTATAGCAATCAGCCCCAGCATTTT. Its protein product is CASSALTGYSNQPQHF.

The V and J genes are TRBV15 and TRBJ2-4, with D maybe TRBD1 (6 bases). This CDR3 region has 15 residues. Germline lookup yields CDR1 LNHNV and CDR2 YYDKDF (reference sequence). Between the trimmed V and J ends, which lost 0 bases and 5 bases, there was a span of 11 bases. The CDR3 loop is CATSRDQGSQNIQYF. DNA of the CDR3: TGTGCCACCAGCAGAGATCAGGGGAGCCAAAACATTCAGTACTTC.

The V and J genes are TRBV11-2 and TRBJ2-3, with TRBD1 matching 9 bases. V lost 0 bases and J lost 4; bases outside the gene matches: 2. Germline CDR1 and CDR2: SGHAT and FQNNGV. CDR3 size: 15 residues. The CDR3 loop reads CASSLDTGGADTQYF. DNA for the CDR3: TGTGCCAGCAGCTTAGACACAGGGGGCGCAGATACGCAGTATTTT. The variable domain in full, completed from reference TRBV11-2 and TRBJ2-3, reads EAGVAQSPRYKIIEKRQSVAFWCNPISGHATLYWYQQILGQGPKLLIQFQNNGVVDDSQLPKDRFSAERLKGVDSTLKIQPAKLEDSAVYLCASSLDTGGADTQYFGPGTRLTVL.

V is TRBV5-8 and J is TRBJ1-5; no definite D call. CDR3 size: 12 residues. With 4 bases removed from V and 4 bases from J, the gap between germline ends came to 6 bases. Germline CDR1 is SGHTS and CDR2 is YDEGEE. This chain's CDR3 is CASSPFNQPQHF. The CDR3 DNA reads TGTGCCAGCAGCCCTTTTAATCAGCCCCAGCATTTT.

This clone has only one observation. The V gene is TRBV6-5, the J gene TRBJ1-1; no definite D call. Germline CDR1 MNHEY, CDR2 SVGAGI. Trimming pared 9 bases from V and 1 base from J, leaving 12 bases between. The CDR3 totals 13 residues. The CDR3: CASALGPNTEAFF. For the CDR3, the DNA is TGTGCCAGTGCTCTGGGCCCGAACACTGAAGCTTTCTTT.

CDR3 sequence (DNA): TGTGCCATCAGTGAGAGTGGACTAGCGGGAGGCACAGATACGCAGTATTTT. Protein: CAISESGLAGGTDTQYF. The chain is built from TRBV10-3 and TRBJ2-3; 13 bases align to TRBD2. The CDR3 extends over 17 amino acids. V lost 2 bases to trimming and J lost 1 base; unmatched junction nucleotides: 3. In germline, CDR1 is ENHRY, CDR2 SYGVKD.

This sequence joins TRBV28 and TRBJ2-1; no reliable D call. This CDR3 region has 15 residues. Trimming took 3 bases from V and 4 from J, leaving 13 bases between them. Germline V gene sequence: CDR1 MDHEN, CDR2 SYDVKM. As DNA, the CDR3 is TGTGCCAGCAGTTTCCTGGCTGGCAAATACAATGAGCAGTTCTTC. Translated: CASSFLAGKYNEQFF.

The genes are TRBV5-5 and TRBJ2-7; TRBD1 agrees at 7 bases. The CDR3 extends over 16 amino acids. Unmatched junction bases numbered 10, after V lost 4 bases and J lost 0 bases. Germline CDR1 SGHKS, CDR2 YYEKEE (reference sequence). This CDR3 is CASSAAGTASSYEQYF. The DNA of the CDR3 is TGTGCCAGCAGCGCCGCAGGGACAGCTAGCTCCTACGAGCAGTACTTC.

The chain carries TRBV25-1 and TRBJ2-1, with D perhaps TRBD1 (6 bases). The CDR3 sequence is 14 residues long. V lost 7 bases to trimming and J lost 10 bases, with 20 bases between them. Germline V lookup: CDR1 MGHDK, CDR2 SYGVNS. The DNA of the CDR3 is TGTGCCAGCATTTCACGGCACACAGGGAGCGAGCAGTTCTTC. Amino acids: CASISRHTGSEQFF.

The chain uses TRBV30 and TRBJ2-5; the D gene is possibly TRBD2 (5 bases). Per the germline V gene, CDR1 is GTSNPN and CDR2 is SVGIG (reference sequence). The V end lost 2 bases, the J end lost 5 bases, and 9 bases lay between the germline ends. The CDR3 loop spans 12 amino acids. The CDR3 region has the DNA TGTGCCTGGAGTCTAGCAAGCGAGACCCAGTACTTC. This encodes CAWSLASETQYF.

This chain connects TRBV11-3 to TRBJ2-3; 8 positions agree with TRBD2. The CDR3 is made up of 16 amino acids. The germline CDR1 and CDR2 sequences are SGHNT and YENEEA. Trimming removed 0 bases from V and 4 bases from J; junction bases left unmatched: 6. In nucleotides, the CDR3 is TGTGCCAGCAGCTTAGAAGCGGGAGAAGGCGCAGATACGCAGTATTTT. Translated, it gives CASSLEAGEGADTQYF.

The rearrangement links TRBV19 to TRBJ2-3; D is uncertain. The CDR3 consists of 12 residues. CDR1 is LNHDA, CDR2 SQIVND, per germline (reference sequence). The V and J ends lost 5 bases and 5 bases respectively, with 8 bases between them. The CDR3 loop reads CASSVRLDTQYF. The CDR3 coding sequence is TGTGCCAGTAGTGTCAGATTAGATACGCAGTATTTT.

The chain employs TRBV9 and TRBJ2-5, with 9 positions matching TRBD2. Germline V gene sequence: CDR1 SGDLS, CDR2 YYNGEE. With V trimmed by 5 bases and J by 5 bases, 10 bases remained unmatched. The CDR3 is 15 amino acids. CDR3 nucleotides: TGTGCCAGCAGTATTTATAGCGGGAGAGGGGAGACCCAGTACTTC. It yields the protein CASSIYSGRGETQYF.

The rearrangement joins TRBV19 to TRBJ1-1, with TRBD1 matching 7 bases. V lost 2 bases, J lost 4 bases, and 10 bases stayed unmatched. CDR1 and CDR2 from the germline V gene are LNHDA and SQIVND (reference sequence). This CDR3 has 16 amino acids. The CDR3 protein is CASSIRGPRVVTEAFF. CDR3 DNA sequence: TGTGCCAGTAGTATAAGGGGGCCCCGGGTGGTCACTGAAGCTTTCTTT.